This T cell receptor (beta chain) was recorded in a study of OX40 agonist ivuxolimab in advanced cancers. With regard to this clone: The antigen is undetermined.

From germline, CDR1 is MNHNY and CDR2 SVGAGI (reference sequence). Trimming left V 2 bases short and J 1 base short, with 14 bases between. The CDR3 extends over 16 amino acids. This table comes from immunoSEQ multiplex PCR, and its TCRdb copy is limited to in-frame clones, with some not included. The sample records tens of thousands of clones, about 86% being singletons. Study-level results: The authors did not determine the antigen specificity of the expanded peripheral T cells. Certain nonresponders additionally had low normalized T-cell clonal expansion.

The chain combines TRBV6-6 with TRBJ1-1; TRBD1 might be the D (6 bases). This TCR was recovered from an adult with an advanced solid tumor such as melanoma, head and neck, liver or kidney cancer. Specimen: CD4+ or CD8+ T cells sorted from blood, collected in a trial of the OX40 agonist ivuxolimab. The CDR3 sequence is CASSYPKTGQNTEAFF. Here the CDR3 DNA reads TGTGCCAGCAGTTACCCGAAGACAGGCCAGAACACTGAAGCTTTCTTT.